This T cell receptor (beta chain) was sequenced in a study of blood T cell repertoires in COVID-19. Study at large: COVID-19 samples, acute and convalescent, were from the United States, Italy and Spain. PBMCs, B-cell-depleted T cells, or T cells were the source of the cDNA or gDNA that made up the material.

In the authors' methods: The authors estimated nucleated cell counts from reference gene primer amplification. Sequencing was performed with immunoSEQ multiplex PCR; in TCRdb, only in-frame clones are kept and a portion is missing. The DNA gave D and trimming, while V, J and clone size come from that table. Of about 200,000 clones listed, about 80% are singletons. Unmatched junction bases numbered 11, after V lost 0 bases and J lost 2 bases. The CDR3 covers 18 residues. Germline V gives CDR1 LNHNV, CDR2 YYDKDF (reference sequence). Enrolment of Seattle patients took place during active infection, and they were followed longitudinally. There are many counts of this clone.

The source material was peripheral blood. The clonotype originates from a woman aged 55-70 years with COVID-19, enrolled during active disease. This rearrangement joins TRBV15 to TRBJ1-1; 8 bases map to TRBD1. The CDR3 protein is CATSRDFGQGATNTEAFF. The DNA of the CDR3 is TGTGCCACCAGCAGAGATTTTGGGCAGGGGGCAACAAACACTGAAGCTTTCTTT.